The 5 T cell receptor beta chains below come from one sample, sequenced in a study of T cells in localized non-small cell lung cancer. The assay was immunoSEQ multiplex PCR, and TCRdb's table has in-frame clones only and misses some. The sample lists over 30,000 clones; approximately 78% were seen once. The source material was peripheral blood, sampled before any cancer treatment. The receptors were gathered from a male donor aged 60 or older with stage II squamous cell lung carcinoma.

The chain carries TRBV7-2 and TRBJ2-2; TRBD2 matches 12 bases. The CDR3 has 18 amino acids. The germline V gene encodes CDR1 SGHTA and CDR2 FQGNSA. The trim removed 0 bases at V and 5 bases at J, leaving 7 bases unmatched. CDR3 protein: CASSLAPSGGVKTGELFF. The CDR3 DNA sequence: TGTGCCAGCAGCTTAGCCCCTAGCGGGGGGGTGAAGACCGGGGAGCTGTTTTTT. Full variable domain (remainder filled in from reference TRBV7-2 and TRBJ2-2): GAGVSQSPSNKVTEKGKDVELRCDPISGHTALYWYRQSLGQGLEFLIYFQGNSAPDKSGLPSDRFSAERTGGSVSTLTIQRTQQEDSAVYLCASSLAPSGGVKTGELFFGEGSRLTVL.

This clone was observed a few times. V and J are TRBV9 and TRBJ1-2; possibly TRBD1 for D (5 bases). The germline V gene encodes CDR1 SGDLS and CDR2 YYNGEE. V was clipped by 0 bases and J by 4 bases, with 16 bases between them. The CDR3 extends over 16 amino acids. The CDR3 sequence is CASSVGGARSFYGYTF. The CDR3 bases are TGTGCCAGCAGCGTAGGGGGCGCCCGAAGCTTCTATGGCTACACCTTC.

The V and J genes are TRBV5-5 and TRBJ1-3; D is perhaps TRBD1 (5 bases). This CDR3 contains 15 residues. Germline-derived CDR1 and CDR2 are SGHKS and YYEKEE (reference sequence). Trimming left V 5 bases short and J 4 bases short, with 16 bases between. The CDR3 loop reads CASSWDLATGNTIYF. The CDR3, as DNA: TGTGCCAGCAGTTGGGACCTCGCTACGGGAAACACCATATATTTT.

The chain recombines TRBV4-2 with TRBJ1-4; possible D gene TRBD1, 5 bases. CDR3 size: 16 residues. The V end was cut by 1 base, the J end by 8 bases, with 17 bases between. Germline CDR1 is LGHNA and CDR2 is YNFKEQ. The CDR3 coding sequence is TGTGCCAGCAGCCAAGTCTCGGAAGGCGAGGGGGAAAAACTGTTTTTT. This translates into CASSQVSEGEGEKLFF.

This sequence joins TRBV7-6 and TRBJ1-3, with D unclear. The V gene's germline CDR1 is SGHVS and CDR2 FNYEAQ. Trimming cost V 5 bases and J 4 bases, with 21 bases left between them. This CDR3 is 17 amino acids long. The DNA for the CDR3 is TGTGCCAGCAGCCCTCAGTGGCACCCCACGGCCGGAAACACCATATATTTT. It yields the protein CASSPQWHPTAGNTIYF.